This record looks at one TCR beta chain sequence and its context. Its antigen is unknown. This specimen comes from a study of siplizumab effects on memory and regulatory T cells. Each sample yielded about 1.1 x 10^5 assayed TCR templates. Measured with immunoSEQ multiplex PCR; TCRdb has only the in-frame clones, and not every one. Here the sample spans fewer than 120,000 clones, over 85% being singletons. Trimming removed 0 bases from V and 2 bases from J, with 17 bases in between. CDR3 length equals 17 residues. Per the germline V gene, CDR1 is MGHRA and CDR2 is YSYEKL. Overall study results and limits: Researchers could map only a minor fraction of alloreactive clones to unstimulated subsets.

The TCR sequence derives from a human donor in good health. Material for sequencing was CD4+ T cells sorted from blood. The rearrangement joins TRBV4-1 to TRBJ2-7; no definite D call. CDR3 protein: CASSQDGAVGFPYEQYF. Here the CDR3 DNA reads TGCGCCAGCAGCCAAGATGGAGCAGTCGGATTTCCCTACGAGCAGTACTTC.